This T cell receptor (beta chain) comes out of a study of blood T cell repertoires in COVID-19. The germline V gene has CDR1 MNHEY and CDR2 SMNVEV (reference sequence). The CDR3 length is 13 residues. V was trimmed by 5 bases and J by 3 bases, leaving 10 bases between them. This table comes from immunoSEQ multiplex PCR, and its TCRdb copy is limited to in-frame clones, with some not included. The top ten hold around 1.1% of the sample, which has about 110,000 clones, about nine tenths seen once. This TCR derives from a human donor in a cohort sampled during active COVID-19. Sequencing used peripheral blood. The chain links TRBV27 to TRBJ1-2; unclear D gene. CDR3 amino acids: CASSQTEHYGYTF. The CDR3 region has the DNA TGTGCCAGCAGTCAAACGGAGCACTATGGCTACACCTTC.